Listed below are T cell receptor beta chains from one sample, sequenced in a study of T cells of healthy individuals. TCRdb fed the 5' RACE reads into MiXCR, producing one record per CDR3 protein. Of nearly 100,000 distinct CDR3 sequences listed, 17% are singletons. These receptor sequences come from a human donor in good health. Each CDR3 is given with its conserved first and last residue. A D gene is named only where the DNA matches it firmly. Clone size is given for some rows only: seen once, a few or many times, or a class if the clone is expanded.

j_call clone_size v_call d_call cdr3_aa cdr3_nt
TRBJ2-7 . TRBV20-1 TRBD2 CSVGVGIAGTYEQYF TGCAGTGTGGGGGTGGGGATAGCGGGTACCTACGAGCAGTACTTC
TRBJ2-5 few TRBV2 . CASIQRTGKETQYF TGTGCCAGCATTCAGCGGACGGGAAAAGAGACCCAGTACTTC
TRBJ2-7 . TRBV6-2/TRBV6-3 . CASISEGHEQYF TGTGCCAGCATATCGGAGGGACACGAGCAGTACTTC
TRBJ2-7 few TRBV21-1 . CASRRASLSYEQYF TGTGCCAGCCGACGCGCCAGCTTATCCTACGAGCAGTACTTC
TRBJ2-3 many TRBV6-5 TRBD2 CASSRGLASTDTQYF TGTGCCAGCAGCCGCGGACTAGCTAGCACAGATACGCAGTATTTT
TRBJ2-2 many TRBV7-9 TRBD2 CAGGAGGNTGELFF TGTGCCGGAGGAGCGGGGGGGAACACCGGGGAGCTGTTTTTT
TRBJ2-1 few TRBV20-1 . CSAEGKGWNEQFF TGCAGTGCCGAGGGTAAGGGTTGGAATGAGCAGTTCTTC
TRBJ2-7 . TRBV2 TRBD2 CASRAHGGSQYEQYF TGTGCCAGCAGGGCCCACGGCGGGAGTCAATACGAGCAGTACTTC
TRBJ2-6 . TRBV10-3 TRBD1 CAIRTGQGTGANVLTF TGTGCCATCAGGACCGGACAGGGAACCGGGGCCAACGTCCTGACTTTC
TRBJ2-4 . TRBV12-3/TRBV12-4 . CASSLPGGVQYF TGTGCCAGCAGTTTACCAGGGGGGGTTCAGTACTTC
TRBJ2-7 . TRBV3-1 TRBD1 CASSRGDSQQYF TGTGCCAGCAGCCGAGGGGACAGTCAGCAGTACTTC
TRBJ2-7 . TRBV7-9 TRBD1 CATRTGQGTSYEQYF TGTGCCACCAGAACAGGACAGGGGACCTCCTACGAGCAGTACTTC
TRBJ1-5 many TRBV2 TRBD1 CASSGTGGNQPQHF TGTGCCAGCAGTGGGACAGGGGGCAATCAGCCCCAGCATTTT
TRBJ2-1 . TRBV20-1 . CSARDRDLYNEQFF TGCAGTGCTAGAGATCGGGACTTATACAATGAGCAGTTCTTC
TRBJ2-7 few TRBV9 . CASSLTGLEQYF TGTGCCAGCAGCCTTACTGGTCTCGAGCAGTACTTC
TRBJ2-7 . TRBV28 . CASSFPDSAPGYEQYF TGTGCCAGCAGTTTCCCGGACTCTGCTCCTGGGTACGAGCAGTACTTC
TRBJ2-1 . TRBV4-1 . CASSRVTSYNEQFF TGCGCCAGCAGCCGAGTAACTAGCTACAATGAGCAGTTCTTC
TRBJ1-5 many TRBV6-1 . CASIEVPYQPQHF TGTGCCAGTATAGAGGTACCATATCAGCCCCAGCATTTT
TRBJ1-5 . TRBV6-2/TRBV6-3 . CASSTPVNSNQPQHF TGTGCCAGCAGTACCCCCGTGAATAGCAATCAGCCCCAGCATTTT
TRBJ2-7 . TRBV5-1 TRBD2 CASSLGSSGSSYEQYF TGCGCCAGCAGCTTGGGATCTAGCGGGAGTTCCTACGAGCAGTACTTC
TRBJ2-5 many TRBV20-1 TRBD1 CSASGQGGETQYF TGCAGTGCTAGTGGCCAAGGGGGCGAGACCCAGTACTTC
TRBJ2-7 few TRBV6-1 . CASLSALAPYEQYF TGTGCCAGCCTGTCCGCGCTAGCGCCCTACGAGCAGTACTTC
TRBJ2-7 few TRBV7-2 . CASSLWSGYEQYF TGTGCCAGCAGCTTATGGTCCGGCTACGAGCAGTACTTC
TRBJ1-1 . TRBV5-5 . CASSITGYRNTEAFF TGTGCCAGCAGCATAACAGGGTATCGGAACACTGAAGCTTTCTTT
TRBJ2-7 . TRBV10-3 TRBD2 CAIRGTSGRSYEQYF TGTGCCATCAGGGGGACTAGCGGGAGAAGTTACGAGCAGTACTTC
TRBJ2-3 . TRBV28 . CASSLGALERSTDTQYF TGTGCCAGCAGTTTGGGCGCGCTGGAGCGTAGCACAGATACGCAGTATTTT
TRBJ2-4 few TRBV5-1 . CASSYVGDKNIQYF TGCGCCAGCAGCTACGTTGGGGACAAAAACATTCAGTACTTC
TRBJ2-5 . TRBV2 . CASGGSINF TGTGCCAGCGGGGGCAGTATCAACTTC
TRBJ1-5 . TRBV10-3 . CAISDRAQPQHF TGTGCCATCAGTGACAGGGCCCAGCCCCAGCATTTT
TRBJ2-3 many TRBV7-2 . CASSLAWGDTQYF TGTGCCAGCAGCTTAGCTTGGGGAGATACGCAGTATTTT
TRBJ2-2 few TRBV9 TRBD2 CASRDYSNTGELFF TGTGCCTCACGGGACTATTCGAACACCGGGGAGCTGTTTTTT
TRBJ2-3 . TRBV6-1 TRBD2 CASRRESIADTQYF TGTGCCAGCAGGCGGGAGAGTATTGCAGATACGCAGTATTTT